This TCR beta chain was identified during a study of Graves' ophthalmopathy and Graves' hyperthyroidism. This clonotype occurred many times. The V and J ends lost 3 bases and 5 bases, in that order; junction bases with no gene match: 4. Germline loops: CDR1 KGHSH, CDR2 LQKENI. The CDR3 loop spans 14 amino acids. Amplifying from RNA transcripts, the study obtained TCR beta CDR3 regions. RT-PCR with HTBI primers came first, then second-round multiplex PCR. TCRdb independently ran MiXCR on the multiplex PCR reads; one entry per CDR3 protein. Altogether around 170,000 distinct CDR3 sequences are present, 30% to 45% being singletons, with the ten largest covering 5.8%. PBMCs were isolated from a 10 ml sample of fresh peripheral blood.

The J gene is TRBJ1-1, the V gene TRBV18; 9 positions match TRBD1. Specimen: peripheral blood. The clonotype originates from a woman aged 40 to 50 with Graves' ophthalmopathy. The DNA of the CDR3 is TGTGCCAGCTCACCGGGACAGGGAGAGACTGAAGCTTTCTTT. Its translation: CASSPGQGETEAFF.